A selection of T cell receptor beta chains follows, all from one sample in a study of T cell changes during pregnancy in multiple sclerosis. Method: immunoSEQ multiplex PCR; TCRdb's copy keeps in-frame clones and lacks some. The repertoire has about 98,000 clones, 92% of them found once; the top ten carry more than 2%. The sample consisted of peripheral blood, taken after pregnancy. These receptors all stem from a female donor in good health, enrolled as a control in a pregnancy study. Each CDR3 is given without its conserved first and last residue. A clone size is listed for some rows: how often the clone was seen (once, few, many), or a class if it is expanded.

TRBV7-6	TRBJ2-6	once	ASSFGLSGANVLT
TRBV28	TRBJ1-2	once	ASNIGHNYGYT
TRBV20-1	TRBJ1-1	NA	SATWNTEAF
TRBV28	TRBJ2-2	NA	ASSLTREAGELF
TRBV11-3	TRBJ2-7	once	ASSLGQGNYEQY
TRBV14	TRBJ2-3	NA	ASSQVRDLYTDTQY
TRBV7-8	TRBJ2-1	NA	ASSPPDTSWGNEQF
TRBV19	TRBJ1-2	NA	ASTTQGAGTSYT
TRBV15	TRBJ2-6	NA	ATSRVGTGSSGANVLT
TRBV15	TRBJ2-3	NA	ATSRAGVTDTQY
TRBV9	TRBJ1-3	NA	ASSVAGTGTGNTIY
TRBV4-1	TRBJ1-6	NA	ASSQDQGQAPRDSPLH
TRBV14	TRBJ2-1	NA	ASSHRIAGLYNEQF
TRBV7-2	TRBJ2-3	NA	ASSTRTGFRTDTQY
TRBV18	TRBJ1-3	NA	ASSSGQGRSGNTIY
TRBV28	TRBJ1-1	NA	ASSLTRGPDTEAF
TRBV6-1	TRBJ1-4	NA	ASSAGQGQEKLF
TRBV7-2	TRBJ1-6	NA	ASSVDRGQSPLH
TRBV6-1	TRBJ2-1	NA	ASRTSGGDEQF
TRBV2	TRBJ1-5	NA	ASSEIGRGQPQH
TRBV5-4	TRBJ2-1	NA	ASSLVPSDNEQF
TRBV18	TRBJ2-7	NA	ASSQTGQPYEQY
TRBV7-9	TRBJ2-6	NA	ASSLVSREGAGANVLT
TRBV6-6	TRBJ2-5	NA	ASSSLSGAQY
TRBV7-9	TRBJ2-5	NA	ASSLEGSGRFRETQY
TRBV7-2	TRBJ2-7	NA	ASSVGASRPEQY
TRBV14	TRBJ2-1	NA	ASSQGTSGRKQF
TRBV28	TRBJ1-5	NA	ASSPVYSNQPQH
TRBV30	TRBJ2-5	NA	AWSRDEWGLAGFRLETQY
TRBV7-2	TRBJ2-7	NA	ASSPQGLADYEQY
TRBV5-4	TRBJ2-3	NA	ASSPFRGGASDTQY
TRBV29-1	TRBJ1-3	NA	SVGPGTPGNTIY
TRBV28	NA	NA	ATQDRVLYEQY
TRBV6-5	TRBJ1-3	NA	ASSPDRASGNTIY